This entry is about one T cell receptor (beta chain). This sample was included in a study of monozygotic twins with inflammatory bowel disease. TCRdb re-called the 5' RACE reads and catalogs CDR3 proteins one per entry, DNA excluded. This table lists 110,000 to 150,000 distinct CDR3 sequences. CDR1 and CDR2 (germline): SGHTA, FQGTGA. CDR3 length: 13 amino acids. Source material: blood. The chain employs TRBV7-3 and TRBJ1-1; the TCRdb call, TRBD1, lacks DNA for checking. This clonotype was sampled from a human donor with ulcerative colitis or Crohn's disease, or a healthy co-twin of an affected twin (not recorded which). The CDR3 loop is CASSPTNRGEAFF.